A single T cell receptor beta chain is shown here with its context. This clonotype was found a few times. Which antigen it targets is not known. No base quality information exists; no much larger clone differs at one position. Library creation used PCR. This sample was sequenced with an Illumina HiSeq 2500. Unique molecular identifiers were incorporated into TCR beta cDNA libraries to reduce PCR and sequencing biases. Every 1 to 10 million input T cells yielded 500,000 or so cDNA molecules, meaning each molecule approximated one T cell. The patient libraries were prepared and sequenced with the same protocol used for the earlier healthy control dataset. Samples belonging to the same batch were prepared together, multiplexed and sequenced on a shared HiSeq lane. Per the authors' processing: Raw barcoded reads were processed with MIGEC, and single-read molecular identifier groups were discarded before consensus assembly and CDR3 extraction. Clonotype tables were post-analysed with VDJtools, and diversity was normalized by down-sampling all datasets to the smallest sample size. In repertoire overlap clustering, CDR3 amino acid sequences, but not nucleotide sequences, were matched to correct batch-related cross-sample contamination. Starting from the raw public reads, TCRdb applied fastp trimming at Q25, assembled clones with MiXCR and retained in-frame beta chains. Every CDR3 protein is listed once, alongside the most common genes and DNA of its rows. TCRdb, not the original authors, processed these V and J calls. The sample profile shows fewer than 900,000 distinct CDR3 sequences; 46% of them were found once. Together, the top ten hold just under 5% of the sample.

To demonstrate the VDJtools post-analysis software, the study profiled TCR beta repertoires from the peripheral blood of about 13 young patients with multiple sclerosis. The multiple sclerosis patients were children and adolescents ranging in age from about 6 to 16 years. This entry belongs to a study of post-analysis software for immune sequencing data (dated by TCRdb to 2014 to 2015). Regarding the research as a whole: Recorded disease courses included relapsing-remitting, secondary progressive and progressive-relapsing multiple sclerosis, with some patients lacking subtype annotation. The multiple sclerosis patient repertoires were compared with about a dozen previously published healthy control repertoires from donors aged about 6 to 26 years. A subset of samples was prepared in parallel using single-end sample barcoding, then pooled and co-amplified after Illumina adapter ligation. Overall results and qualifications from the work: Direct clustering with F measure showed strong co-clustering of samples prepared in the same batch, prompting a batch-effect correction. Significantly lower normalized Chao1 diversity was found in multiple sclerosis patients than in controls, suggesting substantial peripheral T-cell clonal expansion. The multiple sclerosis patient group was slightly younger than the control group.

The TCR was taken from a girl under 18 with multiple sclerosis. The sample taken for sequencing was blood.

For the CDR3, the sequence is CSAQELNTQYF. Read as DNA, the sequence is TGCAGTGCTCAGGAACTAAATACGCAGTATTTT. The sequence links TRBV20-1 to TRBJ2-3; the D gene is not confidently resolved. From the germline V gene (reference sequence), CDR1 is DFQATT and CDR2 is SNEGSKA. The CDR3, from cysteine to phenylalanine, totals 11 residues. The CDR3 DNA has 33 bases and is translated from base 1. V and J lose 5 bases and 7 bases, and a span of 10 bases separates them.